This T cell receptor (beta chain) derives from a study of molecular identifiers for immune sequencing clone quantification. This CDR3 is built from 16 residues. The V end lost 4 bases, the J end lost 2 bases, and 15 bases lay between the germline ends. Germline V lookup: CDR1 SGDLS, CDR2 YYNGEE. Methods described previously were used for bulk TCR libraries, and listed TCR primers were applied. TCRdb fed the PCR reads into MiXCR, producing one record per CDR3 protein. The table has 600,000 to 650,000 distinct CDR3 sequences, about 20% seen once. This clonotype was picked up a small number of times. What it recognizes is unknown. Points from the study as a whole: Under 1% of molecules in naive cells, but over 98% of effector molecules, belonged to clones above 20 RNA copies. Reportedly, one cell's Jurkat TCR RNA was detected within 1,100,000 naive CD8 cells. For highly expanded clones, sizes could be underestimated when identical TCR molecules share a barcode.

This TCR derives from a human donor in good health. Some libraries in this study had Jurkat cell RNA spiked in. The chain joins TRBV9 to TRBJ2-2; D gene ambiguous. Sequenced input: naive CD8+ T cells from blood, with Jurkat cell RNA spiked in. As to subset: FACS-sorted CD8+CD4-CCR7+CD45RA+ naive T cells. The CDR3, as DNA: TGTGCCAGCAGCTCCAAGAGAAGGCTAAACACCGGGGAGCTGTTTTTT. Translation: CASSSKRRLNTGELFF.